This T cell receptor beta chain appears in the sequencing data of a study of naive and memory T cell subsets. Findings and limits, study-wide: The power law exponent of TCR abundance differed between naive and memory cells. In naive cells, over 90% of TCR sequences were seen only once. In CD4 and CD8 cells, diversity dropped from naive through EMRA.

CDR3 length equals 15 residues. Trimming took off 3 bases at V and 0 bases at J, with 12 bases between the two ends. Germline CDR1 MNHEY, CDR2 SMNVEV (reference sequence). The sample holds a few counts of this clonotype. Its antigen remains unidentified. The beta constant-region primer was an equimolar mix of two oligonucleotides covering TRBC1 and TRBC2. MiXCR, run by TCRdb on the UMI-ligation and nested PCR reads, gives a single entry per CDR3 protein. Of around 160,000 distinct CDR3 sequences listed, over 15% are singletons. The sequence was obtained from a human donor in good health. Sequencing input: naive CD4+ T cells from blood. The V call is TRBV27, the J call TRBJ2-7; weak D call: TRBD1 (6 bases). The CDR3 sequence: CASSFHRESSYEQYF. CDR3 bases: TGTGCCAGCAGTTTTCACAGGGAAAGCTCCTACGAGCAGTACTTC.